This T cell receptor beta chain was recovered during a study of identical twins. CDR1 and CDR2 (germline): KGHSH, LQKENI. This CDR3 region has 19 residues. The V and J ends lost 3 bases and 9 bases respectively, with 30 bases between them. MiXCR was run by TCRdb on the 5' RACE reads, yielding one entry per CDR3 protein. The data show 350,000 or so distinct CDR3 sequences, roughly 12% seen once. This clonotype has just a few counts. Another study also made use of these data, one on yellow fever vaccine responses in identical twins.

The origin of this receptor is a woman younger than 35 in good health. The V call is TRBV18, the J call TRBJ1-5; no clear D. Material for sequencing was CD8+ T cells sorted from blood. The CDR3 coding sequence is TGTGCCAGCTCACCGTACAGACCCATCGGGAGATCCCTAATCAGGCCCCAGCATTTT. Protein product: CASSPYRPIGRSLIRPQHF. The full variable domain, with the rest looked up from reference TRBV18 and TRBJ1-5, is NAGVMQNPRHLVRRRGQEARLRCSPMKGHSHVYWYRQLPEEGLKFMVYLQKENIIDESGMPKERFSAEFPKEGPSILRIQQVVRGDSAAYFCASSPYRPIGRSLIRPQHFGDGTRLSIL.